These 8 T cell receptor beta chains came from one sample sequenced in a study of CD8 T cells in ankylosing spondylitis. General study results and limits: The study identified a TCR beta motif of several highly homologous variants that appeared characteristic of ankylosing spondylitis blood.

TCRdb re-derived calls from the 5' RACE reads in MiXCR, one entry per CDR3 protein. Of fewer than 400,000 distinct CDR3 sequences in the sample, 8% were seen once. What these receptors recognize is not known. Sequenced material: blood, either unsorted or a sorted T cell fraction (not recorded which). These TCRs come from a male donor with ankylosing spondylitis.

Many counts were recorded for this clonotype. The chain links TRBV12-3 or TRBV12-4 to TRBJ1-2, with 9 bases identical to TRBD1. CDR3 length: 16 amino acids. Trimming took 3 bases from V and 4 from J; bases not matched to a gene: 9. The CDR3 region has the DNA TGTGCCAGCAGTTTCGCTGACAGACAGGGGGGCTATGGCTACACCTTC. It specifies CASSFADRQGGYGYTF.

The CDR3 nucleotides read TGCGCCAGCATCGCCCCAGTACGATGTACCGGGGAGCTGTTTTTT. It codes for CASIAPVRCTGELFF. The chain carries TRBV23-1 and TRBJ2-2; no reliable D call. TRBV23-1 belongs to the ORF category, with a function that is uncertain. The CDR3 consists of 15 residues. Trimming shortened V by 7 bases and J by 5 bases, and 17 bases separated the two germline ends.

This chain joins TRBV9 and TRBJ1-3; no reliable D call. V was cut by 0 bases and J by 1 base, with 5 bases left in between. Germline V lookup: CDR1 SGDLS, CDR2 YYNGEE. The CDR3 consists of 14 residues. DNA for the CDR3: TGTGCCAGCAGCGTAGGAGTTTCTGGAAACACCATATATTTT. It translates to CASSVGVSGNTIYF.

This rearrangement joins TRBV9 to TRBJ2-3; TRBD2 matches at 8 bases. The CDR3 consists of 16 residues. The germline CDR1 and CDR2 sequences are SGDLS and YYNGEE. V gave up 3 bases and J gave up 4 bases; unmatched junction bases: 10. CDR3 bases: TGTGCCAGCAGCGCCTCCACCGGGACTAGTTCAGATACGCAGTATTTT. Amino acids: CASSASTGTSSDTQYF.

In its sample, this clonotype was seen many times. The chain has TRBV20-1 and TRBJ1-2; 10 nucleotides align to TRBD1. CDR3 length equals 14 residues. Trimming removed 3 bases from V and 5 bases from J; junction bases left unmatched: 6. Germline lookup yields CDR1 DFQATT and CDR2 SNEGSKA (reference sequence). The CDR3 DNA follows: TGCAGTGCTAGTAGGGACAGGGGTGGATATGGCTACACCTTC. This codes for CSASRDRGGYGYTF.

This clonotype was detected many times. The chain couples TRBV3-1 to TRBJ1-3, with D uncertain. V gave up 1 base and J gave up 2 bases, with 0 bases separating them. Per germline, CDR1 LGHDT and CDR2 YNNKEL (reference sequence). This CDR3 is built from 12 residues. CDR3 nucleotides: TGTGCCAGCAGCCAAGCTGGAAACACCATATATTTT. This translates into CASSQAGNTIYF.

This clonotype showed up many times. The chain joins TRBV5-1 to TRBJ2-1; D is perhaps TRBD1 (5 bases). Germline assignment: CDR1 SGHRS and CDR2 YFSETQ. There are 12 residues in the CDR3. Trimming took 0 bases from V and 10 from J, leaving 8 bases between them. The CDR3 loop is CASSLDRTEQFF. The CDR3 DNA is TGCGCCAGCAGCTTGGACAGGACGGAGCAGTTCTTC.

The V call is TRBV7-2, the J call TRBJ2-7, with 10 bases lining up with TRBD2. Germline CDR1 reads SGHTA; CDR2 reads FQGNSA. The length of the CDR3 is 14 residues. Trimming removed 4 bases from V and 6 bases from J; junction bases left unmatched: 6. The DNA of the CDR3 is TGTGCCAGCAGCTACCTAGCGGGAGAGACCGAGCAGTACTTC. Protein sequence: CASSYLAGETEQYF.